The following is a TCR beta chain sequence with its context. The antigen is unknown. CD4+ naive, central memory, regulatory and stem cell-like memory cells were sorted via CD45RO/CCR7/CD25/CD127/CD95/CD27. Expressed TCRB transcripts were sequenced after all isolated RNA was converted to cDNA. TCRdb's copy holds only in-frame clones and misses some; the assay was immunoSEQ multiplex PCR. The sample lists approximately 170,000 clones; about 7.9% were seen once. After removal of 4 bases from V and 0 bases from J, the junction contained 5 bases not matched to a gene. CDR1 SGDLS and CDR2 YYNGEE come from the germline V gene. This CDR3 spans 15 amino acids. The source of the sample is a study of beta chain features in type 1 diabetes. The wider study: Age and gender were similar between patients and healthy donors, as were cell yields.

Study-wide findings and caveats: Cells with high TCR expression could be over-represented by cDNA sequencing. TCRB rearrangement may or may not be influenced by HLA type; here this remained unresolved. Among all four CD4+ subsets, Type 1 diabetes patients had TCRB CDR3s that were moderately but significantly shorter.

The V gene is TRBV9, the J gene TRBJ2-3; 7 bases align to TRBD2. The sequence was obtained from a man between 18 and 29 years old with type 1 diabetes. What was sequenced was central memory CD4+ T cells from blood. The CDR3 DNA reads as TGTGCCAGCAGCCCATCAGCGGGGAGCACAGATACGCAGTATTTT. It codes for CASSPSAGSTDTQYF.